The T cell receptor beta chain under discussion was sequenced for a study of human T cells and chemical hapten exposure. The time point denotes: pre-sensitization, week 0. Treatment defined: therapeutic diphenylcyclopropenone sensitization with weekly scalp DPC. TCRdb passed the RACE reads through MiXCR, listing each CDR3 protein once. The table lists 150,000 to 200,000 distinct CDR3 sequences, around 30% of them singletons. There are 11 residues in the CDR3. The V and J ends lost 1 base and 6 bases respectively, with 3 bases between them. Germline V gives CDR1 PRHDT, CDR2 FYEKMQ (reference sequence).

The receptor was derived from a woman aged 25 to 39 with alopecia areata. Some clones in this sample may be carry-over from other donors' samples. The chain combines TRBV13 with TRBJ1-1; no clear D. Sequenced here: whole blood, sampled in connection with sensitization to the hapten diphenylcyclopropenone (DPC). CDR3 coding DNA: TGTGCCAGCAGCTTAGTGGCTGAAGCTTTCTTT. Residues: CASSLVAEAFF.